This is a list of T cell receptor beta chains from one sample in a study of vaccination and CD4 T cells after COVID-19. No antigens are known for them. Via MiXCR, TCRdb re-called the PCR reads, giving one row per CDR3 protein. The profile shows roughly 28,000 distinct CDR3 sequences, 41% of them singletons. Sample: CD4+ T cells from blood, cultured in vitro, taken about 7 months after SARS-CoV-2 vaccination. These receptors were obtained from a human donor who had recovered from COVID-19. CDR3s include the opening cysteine and the closing phenylalanine or tryptophan. Fields, in order: J gene, D gene, V gene, clone size, CDR3 protein, CDR3 DNA. D genes are given only for firm matches. The size field is filled for only some rows; it gives once, few, many or a size class.

J gene: TRBJ1-6; D gene: TRBD1; V gene: TRBV20-1; clone size: NA; CDR3 protein: CSASRDRDFPLHF; CDR3 DNA: TGCAGTGCTAGTCGTGACAGGGATTTTCCCCTCCACTTT
J gene: TRBJ1-2; D gene: NA; V gene: TRBV28; clone size: few; CDR3 protein: CASYERVFYGYTF; CDR3 DNA: TGTGCCAGCTATGAACGGGTCTTCTATGGCTACACCTTC
J gene: TRBJ2-3; D gene: TRBD2; V gene: TRBV7-9; clone size: NA; CDR3 protein: CASRPRLAGRKSTDTQYF; CDR3 DNA: TGTGCCAGCAGGCCGCGGCTAGCGGGACGGAAGAGCACAGATACGCAGTATTTT
J gene: TRBJ1-1; D gene: NA; V gene: TRBV7-2; clone size: NA; CDR3 protein: CASSGRTAGNTEAFF; CDR3 DNA: TGTGCCAGCAGCGGGCGGACAGCGGGGAACACTGAAGCTTTCTTT
J gene: TRBJ2-5; D gene: NA; V gene: TRBV25-1; clone size: few; CDR3 protein: CASSDRTGVETQYF; CDR3 DNA: TGTGCCAGCAGTGACCGGACGGGGGTGGAGACCCAGTACTTC
J gene: TRBJ1-5; D gene: NA; V gene: TRBV20-1; clone size: few; CDR3 protein: CSARLDYDGNQPQHF; CDR3 DNA: TGCAGTGCTAGGCTCGACTACGACGGCAATCAGCCCCAGCATTTT
J gene: TRBJ2-1; D gene: NA; V gene: TRBV15; clone size: few; CDR3 protein: CATSRGQSNEQFF; CDR3 DNA: TGTGCCACCAGCAGAGGACAGTCCAATGAGCAGTTCTTC
J gene: TRBJ2-5; D gene: NA; V gene: TRBV20-1; clone size: few; CDR3 protein: CSANPLLANSQETQYF; CDR3 DNA: TGCAGTGCCAACCCTTTACTGGCCAACAGCCAAGAGACCCAGTACTTC
J gene: TRBJ2-7; D gene: NA; V gene: TRBV15; clone size: NA; CDR3 protein: CATSRERGSYEQYF; CDR3 DNA: TGTGCCACCAGCAGGGAACGGGGTTCCTACGAGCAGTACTTC
J gene: TRBJ2-1; D gene: NA; V gene: TRBV6-2/TRBV6-3; clone size: NA; CDR3 protein: CASSLGSNEQFF; CDR3 DNA: TGTGCCAGCAGTCTAGGGAGCAATGAGCAGTTCTTC
J gene: TRBJ1-3; D gene: NA; V gene: TRBV20-1; clone size: NA; CDR3 protein: CSARDRFVWDTIYF; CDR3 DNA: TGCAGTGCTAGAGATCGTTTCGTGTGGGACACCATATATTTT
J gene: TRBJ1-2; D gene: NA; V gene: TRBV28; clone size: few; CDR3 protein: CASRDDQPYGYTF; CDR3 DNA: TGTGCCAGCAGGGATGACCAACCCTATGGCTACACCTTC
J gene: TRBJ2-6; D gene: NA; V gene: TRBV7-8; clone size: NA; CDR3 protein: CASSLLGRRSGANVLTF; CDR3 DNA: TGTGCCAGCAGCTTACTAGGACGCCGCTCTGGGGCCAACGTCCTGACTTTC
J gene: TRBJ2-5; D gene: NA; V gene: TRBV10-3; clone size: few; CDR3 protein: CAISESLASRSETQYF; CDR3 DNA: TGTGCCATCAGTGAGTCGCTTGCGAGCAGGTCAGAGACCCAGTACTTC
J gene: TRBJ1-6; D gene: NA; V gene: TRBV7-8; clone size: few; CDR3 protein: CASSLVTQTWNSPLHF; CDR3 DNA: TGTGCCAGCAGCTTAGTAACCCAGACCTGGAATTCACCCCTCCACTTT
J gene: TRBJ2-1; D gene: NA; V gene: TRBV20-1; clone size: few; CDR3 protein: CSASIGSAYNEQFF; CDR3 DNA: TGCAGTGCTAGTATTGGGTCGGCTTACAATGAGCAGTTCTTC
J gene: TRBJ2-1; D gene: NA; V gene: TRBV20-1; clone size: NA; CDR3 protein: CSADVGPTSYNEQFF; CDR3 DNA: TGCAGTGCTGATGTAGGACCCACGTCCTACAATGAGCAGTTCTTC
J gene: TRBJ2-7; D gene: TRBD2; V gene: TRBV29-1; clone size: NA; CDR3 protein: CSVYHSGRVPYEQYF; CDR3 DNA: TGCAGCGTTTACCATAGCGGGAGGGTCCCCTACGAGCAGTACTTC
J gene: TRBJ2-7; D gene: TRBD1; V gene: TRBV28; clone size: NA; CDR3 protein: CASSPGQHLEQYF; CDR3 DNA: TGTGCCAGCAGTCCGGGACAGCACCTCGAGCAGTACTTC
J gene: TRBJ2-2; D gene: NA; V gene: TRBV6-1; clone size: NA; CDR3 protein: CASTRQGLTGELFF; CDR3 DNA: TGTGCCAGCACTCGACAGGGACTGACCGGGGAGCTGTTTTTT
J gene: TRBJ2-1; D gene: NA; V gene: TRBV20-1; clone size: NA; CDR3 protein: CSARDLTGTLNEQFF; CDR3 DNA: TGCAGTGCTAGAGATCTAACCGGGACTCTCAATGAGCAGTTCTTC
J gene: TRBJ2-3; D gene: NA; V gene: TRBV7-2; clone size: NA; CDR3 protein: CASSFAGIDEDTQYF; CDR3 DNA: TGTGCCAGCAGCTTCGCCGGGATTGATGAAGATACGCAGTATTTT
J gene: TRBJ2-3; D gene: NA; V gene: TRBV11-3; clone size: NA; CDR3 protein: CASSQASSTDTQYF; CDR3 DNA: TGTGCCAGCAGCCAAGCCTCTAGCACAGATACGCAGTATTTT
J gene: TRBJ2-3; D gene: NA; V gene: TRBV29-1; clone size: NA; CDR3 protein: CSAGGRKDTQYF; CDR3 DNA: TGCAGCGCCGGTGGTCGTAAAGATACGCAGTATTTT
J gene: TRBJ2-5; D gene: TRBD2; V gene: TRBV20-1; clone size: few; CDR3 protein: CSARGLQETQYF; CDR3 DNA: TGCAGTGCTAGGGGACTACAAGAGACCCAGTACTTC
J gene: TRBJ2-5; D gene: TRBD2; V gene: TRBV7-9; clone size: NA; CDR3 protein: CASSLARLAGQETQYF; CDR3 DNA: TGTGCCAGCAGCTTAGCCCGACTAGCGGGACAAGAGACCCAGTACTTC
J gene: TRBJ2-2; D gene: NA; V gene: TRBV20-1; clone size: NA; CDR3 protein: CSASEGEAGELFF; CDR3 DNA: TGCAGTGCTAGTGAGGGAGAGGCCGGGGAGCTGTTTTTT